The rows below give T cell receptor beta chains drawn from one sample of a study of blood T cell repertoires in COVID-19. The assay was immunoSEQ multiplex PCR, and TCRdb's table has in-frame clones only and misses some. This sample has about 150,000 clones; 85% to 95% occur once, and the top ten carry around 0.53%. The sample was peripheral blood. Every receptor here comes from a man aged 50 to 60 with acute or convalescent COVID-19. Both conserved end residues are part of each CDR3. The D gene is left open where the match is weak. Size is stated for part of the rows, as once, few or many counts, or as a class when the clone is expanded.

>TRBV10-3|.|TRBJ1-2|.
TGTGCCATCAGTGAGTCGTTCGGGGACTCCGGTGGCTACACCTTC
CAISESFGDSGGYTF
>TRBV12-2|.|TRBJ1-6|.
TGTGCAAGTCGCTTAGCGGGGGGTTTCTTATCAGGGAAAGGCGATTCACCCCTCCACTTT
CASRLAGGFLSGKGDSPLHF
>TRBV12-5|TRBD1|TRBJ1-2|few
TGTGCTAGTGGTTTGTCCCCGGACAGGGGCTACACCTTC
CASGLSPDRGYTF
>TRBV10-1|.|TRBJ2-5|once
TGCGCCAGCAGTGGGCAGATTCAAGAGACCCAGTACTTC
CASSGQIQETQYF
>TRBV21-1|.|TRBJ2-7|.
TGTGCCAGCAGCAAAGTGTCTAGCGGGGTTAGCTACGAGCAGTACTTC
CASSKVSSGVSYEQYF
>TRBV11-2|.|TRBJ2-6|.
TGTGCCAGCCCCCGAGGAGGGGGCGCGTCAGGGGCCAACGTCCTGACTTTC
CASPRGGGASGANVLTF
>TRBV9|.|TRBJ1-6|.
TGTGCCAGCAGCCAATCGACACAGGGTTATGGTTCACCCCTCCACTTT
CASSQSTQGYGSPLHF
>TRBV27|.|TRBJ1-6|.
TGTGCCAGCAGGTCTCTCGCCGGGAGCCGGACACCCCTCCACTTT
CASRSLAGSRTPLHF
>TRBV27|TRBD2|TRBJ2-5|once
TGTGCCAGCAGTTTGGGTCTAGCGGGAGCGTCAGAGACCCAGTACTTC
CASSLGLAGASETQYF
>TRBV4-1|TRBD2|TRBJ2-3|.
TGCGCCAGCAGCCTAAGTGGAGCGGGGTCAGATACGCAGTATTTT
CASSLSGAGSDTQYF
>TRBV7-2|.|TRBJ2-7|once
TGTGCCAGCAGCTTAGCGTTAGCTTATAGCTCCTACGAGCAGTACTTC
CASSLALAYSSYEQYF
>TRBV7-8|.|TRBJ2-6|.
TGTGCCAGCTTAGTACAGGCTCCTGGGGCCAACGTCCTGACTTTC
CASLVQAPGANVLTF
>TRBV19|TRBD1|TRBJ2-5|.
TGTGCCAGTAGTAGGGACAGGGGTTCCCCAGAGACCCAGTACTTC
CASSRDRGSPETQYF
>TRBV5-4|.|TRBJ2-3|.
TGTGCCAGCAGCTTAGCACTAGGAGGCACAGATACGCAGTATTTT
CASSLALGGTDTQYF
>TRBV9|.|TRBJ1-2|.
TGTGCCAGCAGTGAGGGCGCACACGACTATGGCTACACCTTC
CASSEGAHDYGYTF
>TRBV10-3|TRBD1|TRBJ1-2|.
TGTGCCATCAGTGAAGGACAGGCCCCCTACTATGGCTACACCTTC
CAISEGQAPYYGYTF
>TRBV7-9|.|TRBJ1-5|.
TGTGCCAGCAGCTTGACAGACGGAAATCAGCCCCAGCATTTT
CASSLTDGNQPQHF
>TRBV2|.|TRBJ1-1|.
TGTGCCAGCAGCCAGACAGTGAACACTGAAGCTTTCTTT
CASSQTVNTEAFF
>TRBV2|TRBD1|TRBJ2-5|.
TGTGCCAGCACTCGGGACAGGGTTTACGAGACCCAGTACTTC
CASTRDRVYETQYF
>TRBV24-1|.|TRBJ2-2|.
TGTGCCACCAGTGATTCTAAGGGGATCACCGGGGAGCTGTTTTTT
CATSDSKGITGELFF
>TRBV4-2|.|TRBJ2-7|.
TGTGCCAGCAGCCAAGATTGGAGGGGGCGGAACTTC
CASSQDWRGRNF
>TRBV5-4|.|TRBJ2-5|.
TGTGCCAGCAGCTTGGGCGGGGAACAAGAGACCCAGTACTTC
CASSLGGEQETQYF
>TRBV28|TRBD2|TRBJ2-2|once
TGTGCCAGCATCCTTAGCGGGGGGGGCACCGGGGAGCTGTTTTTT
CASILSGGGTGELFF
>TRBV4-2|TRBD1|TRBJ2-2|.
TGTGCCAGCAGCCAAGCCTCACAGGGGTGGAACACCGGGGAGCTGTTTTTT
CASSQASQGWNTGELFF
>TRBV2|.|TRBJ2-5|.
TGTGCCAGCAGTGAGGAGCGCCAAGAGACCCAGTACTTC
CASSEERQETQYF
>TRBV18|TRBD1|TRBJ1-1|.
TGTGCCAGCTCCCGGGACAGTGTCGCTGAAGCTTTCTTT
CASSRDSVAEAFF
>TRBV11-3|.|TRBJ2-5|once
TGTGCCAGCAGCTCAGGGTTTACAGAGACCCAGTACTTC
CASSSGFTETQYF
>TRBV27|.|TRBJ2-7|once
TGTGCCAGCAGCTCCAGCTCCTACGAGCAGTACTTC
CASSSSSYEQYF
>TRBV7-9|.|TRBJ1-2|.
TGTGCCAGCGGCTTCATCAACGCTGGGCACTATGGCTACACCTTC
CASGFINAGHYGYTF
>TRBV28|TRBD2|TRBJ2-3|.
TGTGCCAGCAGAAGAGGGACTAGCGGTACAAATACGCAGTATTTT
CASRRGTSGTNTQYF
>TRBV11-1|.|TRBJ1-1|.
TGTGCCAGCAGCTTATGGGCAGGTCGGAACACTGAAGCTTTCTTT
CASSLWAGRNTEAFF
>TRBV27|TRBD1|TRBJ1-5|.
TGTGCCAGCAGTCCACTTAAAGGAGGCTGGACAGGGGATCATCAGCCCCAGCATTTT
CASSPLKGGWTGDHQPQHF
>TRBV5-1|TRBD1|TRBJ1-1|.
TGCGCCAGCAGCTTGACAGGGGCCAAAGGTGTGAACACTGAAGCTTTCTTT
CASSLTGAKGVNTEAFF
>TRBV6-5|.|TRBJ2-5|.
TGTGCCAGCAGTCACGGTGAGACCCAGTACTTC
CASSHGETQYF
>TRBV19|.|TRBJ2-7|.
TGTGCCAGTAGTATTCTAGAGGGAGAGCAGTACTTC
CASSILEGEQYF
>TRBV28|.|TRBJ2-7|.
TGTGCCAGCAGTCCTAGGACAGGGAGGGATGAGCAGTACTTC
CASSPRTGRDEQYF
>TRBV20-1|.|TRBJ2-5|.
TGCAGTGCACAAACTACGGAGACCCAGTACTTC
CSAQTTETQYF